This T cell receptor beta chain emerged from a study of T cells in Graves' hyperthyroidism and ophthalmopathy. The table lists this clonotype with many counts. TCR beta CDR3 regions were amplified from RNA transcripts. The HTBI primer set served for first-round RT-PCR of the TCR CDR3. One entry per CDR3 protein results from TCRdb running MiXCR on the multiplex PCR reads. In the table there are about 710,000 distinct CDR3 sequences, over 15% of which are singletons. There are 16 residues in the CDR3. Trimming took 1 base from V and 1 from J; bases not matched to a gene: 4. Per the germline V gene, CDR1 is SGHVS and CDR2 is FQNEAQ.

The sample comprised blood. The receptor was isolated from a man younger than 35 with Graves' hyperthyroidism. This chain uses TRBV7-8 with TRBJ2-3; TRBD2 matches 8 bases. DNA of the CDR3: TGTGCCAGCAGCTTAGACCCGGGAGGGGGCACAGATACGCAGTATTTT. It is translated as CASSLDPGGGTDTQYF.